This note documents a single T cell receptor beta chain sequence. The sample comes from a study of blood T cell repertoires in COVID-19. Assay used: immunoSEQ multiplex PCR; TCRdb lists only in-frame clones, some missing. Of about 160,000 clones in the sample, around 90% were seen once. CDR1 and CDR2 from the germline V gene are SGHTA and FQGNSA. This CDR3 spans 15 amino acids. The germline V and J ends were trimmed by 4 bases and 2 bases, with 12 bases remaining between them. The chain is built from TRBV7-2 and TRBJ1-5, with D perhaps matching TRBD1 (6 bases). Sequencing was done on a sample of peripheral blood. This TCR was sampled from a man aged 55 to 70 with active or convalescent COVID-19. The CDR3 DNA reads TGTGCCAGCAGCTCCGAACAGGGAGGCAATCAGCCCCAGCATTTT. Translated, it gives CASSSEQGGNQPQHF.